This TCR beta chain was retrieved from a study of neoadjuvant anti-PD-1 for oral cavity cancer. Study information: Around day 43, patients without progression received a fourth nivolumab dose before surgery.

Profiled with immunoSEQ multiplex PCR; TCRdb holds only in-frame clones, not every one. The sample includes about 72,000 clones, more than 75% seen only once; the top ten take 3% to 3.5%. Time point of the sample: after neoadjuvant nivolumab, at surgical resection. V lost 4 bases and J lost 7; bases outside the gene matches: 5. CDR3 length equals 14 residues. From germline, CDR1 is SNHLY and CDR2 FYNNEI. The clonotype was recovered from a person aged 35-79 years with oral cavity squamous cell carcinoma. This specimen consisted of PBMCs, obtained after nivolumab (anti-PD-1) treatment. This chain joins TRBV2 and TRBJ2-2, with 8 positions matching TRBD1. The CDR3 loop reads CASSVGQGLGELFF. CDR3 nucleotide sequence: TGTGCCAGCAGTGTAGGACAGGGCCTCGGGGAGCTGTTTTTT.